The clone carrying this T cell receptor beta chain occurred many times. Its antigen is not known. The sample comes from a study of T cells in Graves' hyperthyroidism and ophthalmopathy. Study observations and caveats: Using 13 V-J features, a model discriminated ophthalmopathy from stable hyperthyroidism. Among clonotypes expanded in thyroid above 0.001, most were also found in blood.

There were TCR beta CDR3 regions amplified from RNA transcripts. With the HTBI primer set, the TCR CDR3 went through a first round of RT-PCR. Using its own MiXCR run on the multiplex PCR reads, TCRdb lists one record per CDR3 protein. The sample includes 450,000 to 700,000 distinct CDR3 sequences, about half of them seen just once. The CDR3 loop spans 15 amino acids. The germline gives CDR1 MGHRA, CDR2 YSYEKL. The junction had 6 bases not matched to a gene; V was cut back by 1 base and J by 5 bases. The chain is built from TRBV4-1 and TRBJ2-5, with TRBD2 matching over 8 bases. This clonotype originated in an adult woman with Graves' disease, either hyperthyroidism or ophthalmopathy (not recorded which). What was sequenced was peripheral blood or thyroid tissue (not recorded which). CDR3 sequence (DNA): TGCGCCAGCAGCCAAGGGGTGCGGGAGGTGGAGACCCAGTACTTC. Translation gives CASSQGVREVETQYF.